These 26 T cell receptor beta chains were all obtained from the same sample, sequenced in a study of blood T cell repertoires in COVID-19 (TCRdb year 2020). Library generation was performed with the immunoSEQ multiplex PCR assay. Not all clones reach the TCRdb copy of this immuneACCESS table, which keeps in-frame sequences only. Checked studies attribute under half of the gap to unresolved V genes and leave the rest unexplained. In all, the sample holds some 28,000 clones, and nearly 90% of those were seen once. 9.3% of the sample rests with the top ten. The sample comprised peripheral blood. The receptors here all came from a human donor in a cohort sampled during active COVID-19.

The chain recombines TRBV19 with TRBJ1-1; no firm D call. CDR1 is LNHDA and CDR2 is SQIVND in the germline V gene (reference sequence). The CDR3 has 15 residues. V was cut by 3 bases and J by 1 base, with 12 bases left in between. CDR3 region: CASSMYYSSNTEAFF. The CDR3 DNA sequence: TGTGCCAGTAGTATGTATTACTCATCGAACACTGAAGCTTTCTTT.

The rearrangement joins TRBV2 to TRBJ2-3; D is perhaps TRBD2 (5 bases). The CDR3 totals 13 residues. With 5 bases removed from V and 2 bases from J, the gap between germline ends came to 8 bases. Germline CDR1 SNHLY, CDR2 FYNNEI. The CDR3 sequence is CASSLANTDTQYF. CDR3 sequence (DNA): TGTGCCAGCAGTCTAGCAAACACAGATACGCAGTATTTT.

This clone was picked up a small number of times. This rearrangement joins TRBV2 to TRBJ2-3; D uncertain. The CDR3 loop spans 13 amino acids. Per the germline V gene, CDR1 is SNHLY and CDR2 is FYNNEI. V lost 7 bases to trimming and J lost 4 bases, with 12 bases between them. The CDR3 here is CASKSTSADTQYF. CDR3 coding DNA: TGTGCCAGCAAAAGCACGAGCGCAGATACGCAGTATTTT. The variable domain in full, with the rest retrieved from reference TRBV2 and TRBJ2-3, is EPEVTQTPSHQVTQMGQEVILRCVPISNHLYFYWYRQILGQKVEFLVSFYNNEISEKSEIFDDQFSVERPDGSNFTLKIRSTKLEDSAMYFCASKSTSADTQYFGPGTRLTVL.

The rearrangement links TRBV6-4 to TRBJ2-3, with D perhaps matching TRBD1 (7 bases). Per germline, CDR1 MRHNA and CDR2 SNTAGT. CDR3 length: 14 residues. With 5 bases removed from V and 6 bases from J, the gap between germline ends came to 15 bases. Here the CDR3 DNA reads TGTGCCAGCAGTACTGGACCAGGGGGGGATACGCAGTATTTT. The encoded protein is CASSTGPGGDTQYF.

The chain is built from TRBV2 and TRBJ1-3, with 9 bases lining up with TRBD1. The CDR3 has 15 residues. The V gene's germline CDR1 is SNHLY and CDR2 FYNNEI. V was clipped by 6 bases and J by 3 bases; unmatched bases: 6. This chain's CDR3 is CASSIGQGYGNTIYF. The CDR3 DNA is TGTGCCAGCAGCATCGGACAGGGGTATGGAAACACCATATATTTT.

The V gene is TRBV1, the J gene TRBJ2-5; the DNA was not used to check the table's D call, TRBD2. TRBV1 is a pseudogene. The CDR3 loop spans 17 amino acids. CDR3 sequence reads: CTSNLRTSGGARETQYF. CDR3 nucleotides: TGCACCAGCAACCTACGGACTAGCGGGGGGGCGAGGGAGACCCAGTACTTC.

This rearrangement joins TRBV20-1 to TRBJ2-5; D gene uncertain. Germline V gives CDR1 DFQATT, CDR2 SNEGSKA (reference sequence). V was pared by 5 bases and J by 9 bases, with 13 bases between. The CDR3 loop spans 11 amino acids. The CDR3 nucleotides read TGCAGTGCTGAGCGTTCGAGGTCCCAGTACTTC. Amino acids: CSAERSRSQYF.

V is TRBV27 and J is TRBJ2-2, with TRBD2 matching over 7 bases. The CDR3 extends over 16 amino acids. The germline V gene encodes CDR1 MNHEY and CDR2 SMNVEV (reference sequence). Trimming removed 5 bases from V and 4 bases from J; junction bases left unmatched: 10. CDR3 in amino acids: CASSTAMGGITGELFF. In nucleotides, the CDR3 is TGTGCCAGCAGTACAGCCATGGGGGGGATCACCGGGGAGCTGTTTTTT.

The V call is TRBV28, the J call TRBJ2-5; TRBD1 aligns across 7 bases. The CDR3 runs to 14 residues. V was pared by 4 bases and J by 2 bases, with 4 bases of the junction left unmatched. The germline V gene encodes CDR1 MDHEN and CDR2 SYDVKM. The CDR3 protein is CASSSGQAQETQYF. The CDR3 DNA sequence: TGTGCCAGCAGTTCCGGACAGGCTCAAGAGACCCAGTACTTC.

The J gene is TRBJ1-1, the V gene TRBV3-1 (or the pseudogene TRBV3-2); TRBD1 might be the D (5 bases). Germline CDR1 reads LGHDT; CDR2 reads YNNKEL (reference sequence). The CDR3 sequence is 15 residues long. V dropped 2 bases and J dropped 2 bases, with 12 bases sitting between them. CDR3 region: CASSQHGGGNTEAFF. The CDR3 DNA is TGTGCCAGCAGCCAACACGGCGGGGGAAACACTGAAGCTTTCTTT.

This clone was seen a single time. The rearrangement uses TRBV3-1 (or the pseudogene TRBV3-2) and TRBJ1-5; D gene uncertain. CDR3 size: 12 residues. The V end lost 5 bases, the J end lost 0 bases, and 2 bases lay between the germline ends. CDR1 is LGHDT, CDR2 YNNKEL, per germline (reference sequence). CDR3 sequence reads: CASSYSNQPQHF. The DNA for the CDR3 is TGTGCCAGCAGCTATAGCAATCAGCCCCAGCATTTT.

The chain uses TRBV2 and TRBJ2-7; 8 bases line up with TRBD1. V was pared by 5 bases and J by 3 bases, with 9 bases of the junction left unmatched. The germline V gene encodes CDR1 SNHLY and CDR2 FYNNEI. This CDR3 has 15 amino acids. CDR3 region: CASSLAPGQGYEQYF. CDR3 nucleotide sequence: TGTGCCAGCAGTCTCGCCCCTGGACAGGGCTACGAGCAGTACTTC.

V gene TRBV19 combines with J gene TRBJ1-1; 7 bases align to TRBD1. The CDR3 is 19 amino acids. With 0 bases clipped from V and 4 bases from J, the junction kept 17 bases outside the gene matches. Germline V gives CDR1 LNHDA, CDR2 SQIVND (reference sequence). The CDR3 nucleotides read TGTGCCAGTAGTATAGACCCCCCCAAGACAGGGATGAGACTCACTGAAGCTTTCTTT. This sequence encodes CASSIDPPKTGMRLTEAFF.

J is TRBJ2-7 and V is TRBV19, with a possible D match to TRBD1 (5 bases). Trimming took off 5 bases at V and 0 bases at J, with 17 bases between the two ends. Per the germline V gene, CDR1 is LNHDA and CDR2 is SQIVND (reference sequence). The CDR3 is made up of 16 amino acids. This CDR3 reads CASSPTGHFSSYEQYF. The CDR3 coding sequence is TGTGCCAGTAGTCCAACCGGACATTTTAGCTCCTACGAGCAGTACTTC. Full variable domain (missing parts from reference TRBV19 and TRBJ2-7): DGGITQSPKYLFRKEGQNVTLSCEQNLNHDAMYWYRQDPGQGLRLIYYSQIVNDFQKGDIAEGYSVSREKKESFPLTVTSAQKNPTAFYLCASSPTGHFSSYEQYFGPGTRLTVT.

The rearrangement joins TRBV2 to TRBJ2-7; TRBD1 agrees at 9 bases. Germline CDR1 and CDR2: SNHLY and FYNNEI. The CDR3 spans 17 residues. V gave up 8 bases and J gave up 3 bases; unmatched junction bases: 17. The CDR3 loop reads CASFQASLGTGRYEQYF. The DNA of the CDR3 is TGTGCCAGCTTCCAAGCGTCCCTGGGGACAGGGCGCTACGAGCAGTACTTC. The full variable domain, rest sourced from reference TRBV2 and TRBJ2-7, is EPEVTQTPSHQVTQMGQEVILRCVPISNHLYFYWYRQILGQKVEFLVSFYNNEISEKSEIFDDQFSVERPDGSNFTLKIRSTKLEDSAMYFCASFQASLGTGRYEQYFGPGTRLTVT.

The chain couples TRBV7-3 to TRBJ2-3; 8 bases map to TRBD1. Germline CDR1 reads SGHTA; CDR2 reads FQGTGA. Unmatched junction bases numbered 7, after V lost 5 bases and J lost 3 bases. The CDR3 runs 15 residues. The CDR3 sequence: CASSPRTGRTDTQYF. Here the CDR3 DNA reads TGTGCCAGCAGCCCCAGGACAGGGCGAACAGATACGCAGTATTTT.

The chain employs TRBV27 and TRBJ2-7, with 12 bases identical to TRBD1. This CDR3 spans 15 amino acids. Looked up from germline, CDR1 is MNHEY and CDR2 is SMNVEV (reference sequence). The V gene end was trimmed by 5 bases and the J gene end by 6 bases; junction bases not matched to a gene: 8. CDR3 amino acids: CASSPAGTGGAEQYF. In DNA, the CDR3 is TGTGCCAGCAGTCCCGCCGGGACAGGGGGCGCCGAGCAGTACTTC.

J is TRBJ2-7 and V is TRBV7-9, with 13 bases matching TRBD2. CDR3 length: 16 residues. V lost 3 bases and J lost 4; bases outside the gene matches: 6. In germline, CDR1 is SEHNR, CDR2 FQNEAQ (reference sequence). CDR3 coding DNA: TGTGCCAGCAGCTTGGGGACTAGCGGGAACCCTTACGAGCAGTACTTC. Amino acids: CASSLGTSGNPYEQYF.

In this sample, this clone turned up a few times. This chain joins TRBV5-4 and TRBJ1-2; D gene unclear. Per germline, CDR1 SGHNT and CDR2 YYREEE (reference sequence). Trimming removed 2 bases from V and 4 bases from J, with 12 bases in between. CDR3 length equals 14 residues. CDR3 DNA: TGTGCCAGCAGCTTCCGCCAGACAATCTATGGCTACACCTTC. Translation gives CASSFRQTIYGYTF.

The chain joins TRBV5-4 to TRBJ2-7, with 13 bases that match TRBD2. CDR1 and CDR2 (germline): SGHNT, YYREEE (reference sequence). The V gene end was trimmed by 3 bases and the J gene end by 5 bases; junction bases not matched to a gene: 8. CDR3 length: 16 residues. CDR3 residues: CASSSLGLAGFNEQYF. The CDR3 region has the DNA TGTGCCAGCAGCTCCTTGGGACTAGCGGGATTTAACGAGCAGTACTTC.

The CDR3 DNA is TGTGCCAGCAGCTTGGGGCCGCTAAACACCATATATTTT. Protein product: CASSLGPLNTIYF. The chain recombines TRBV11-3 with TRBJ1-3; tentative D call: TRBD1 (5 bases). V was shortened by 3 bases and J by 6 bases, with 9 bases between the two germline ends. Per the germline V gene, CDR1 is SGHNT and CDR2 is YENEEA. The CDR3 length is 13 residues.

The gene calls are TRBV5-1 and TRBJ1-2; D not resolved. Trimming removed 5 bases from V and 2 bases from J, with 10 bases in between. Germline V lookup: CDR1 SGHRS, CDR2 YFSETQ. The CDR3 contains 13 residues. This chain's CDR3 is CASRTGKNYGYTF. The CDR3 coding sequence is TGCGCCAGCAGGACCGGGAAGAACTATGGCTACACCTTC.

On this clone: The junction shows a germline mismatch at one end, possibly a read error. V and J are TRBV19 and TRBJ2-5; tentatively, D is TRBD2 (5 bases). The CDR3 length is 14 residues. CDR1 and CDR2 (germline): LNHDA, SQIVND (reference sequence). CDR3 in DNA: TGTGCCAGTAGTAGTCTGATGAGGGAAGATACCCAGTACTTC. This translates into CASSSLMREDTQYF.

This chain uses TRBV2 with TRBJ1-1; D is unclear. The CDR3 is made up of 14 amino acids. Per the germline V gene, CDR1 is SNHLY and CDR2 is FYNNEI. Trimming left V 2 bases short and J 1 base short, with 8 bases between. CDR3 sequence reads: CASSESPGNTEAFF. In DNA, the CDR3 is TGTGCCAGCAGTGAATCCCCCGGGAACACTGAAGCTTTCTTT.

This chain joins TRBV7-2 and TRBJ1-2, with 8 bases fitting TRBD1. The CDR3 runs 17 residues. J gave up 4 bases and V 4 bases, and 14 bases lay outside the gene matches. Germline lookup yields CDR1 SGHTA and CDR2 FQGNSA. CDR3 region: CASSSPRSGQGTYGYTF. The CDR3 nucleotides read TGTGCCAGCAGCTCACCGCGATCCGGACAGGGCACCTATGGCTACACCTTC.

The chain employs TRBV5-5 and TRBJ1-1, with 7 bases aligning to TRBD1. The germline V gene encodes CDR1 SGHKS and CDR2 YYEKEE (reference sequence). V gave up 6 bases and J gave up 1 base; unmatched junction bases: 12. The CDR3 spans 16 residues. The CDR3 nucleotides are TGTGCCAGCAAAACGGCTGAGGGGGCCAGGAACACTGAAGCTTTCTTT. Protein: CASKTAEGARNTEAFF. The full variable domain, completed using reference TRBV5-5 and TRBJ1-1, is DAGVTQSPTHLIKTRGQQVTLRCSPISGHKSVSWYQQVLGQGPQFIFQYYEKEERGRGNFPDRFSARQFPNYSSELNVNALLLGDSALYLCASKTAEGARNTEAFFGQGTRLTVV.